Listed below are T cell receptor beta chains from one sample, sequenced in a study of cytomegalovirus exposure and HLA in healthy donors. Generated by immunoSEQ multiplex PCR, the TCRdb table keeps only in-frame clones and is missing some. The table lists about 130,000 clones, 60% to 85% of them singletons. Sequenced: PBMCs. The receptors here all came from a female donor in good health and CMV-seronegative. Both conserved end residues are part of each CDR3. The D gene is left open where the match is weak. For some rows the clone size is stated as once, few or many, or as a class when expanded; others skip it.

abundance	d_gene	v_gene	j_gene	CDR3nt	CDR3aa
NA	TRBD2	TRBV6-4	TRBJ2-1	TGTGCCAGCAGTGACGGGCGGGAGTCCCATGAGCAGTTCTTC	CASSDGRESHEQFF
NA	NA	TRBV7-2	TRBJ2-3	TGTGCCAGCAGCCAGACAATGACAGGCACAGATACGCAGTATTTT	CASSQTMTGTDTQYF
NA	NA	TRBV5-1	TRBJ2-1	TGCGCCAGCAGCTCCCCCTACCCCGCGGGACCCCACTACAATGAGCAGTTCTTC	CASSSPYPAGPHYNEQFF
NA	NA	TRBV27	TRBJ1-5	TGTGCCAGCAGTTTAGGAGTCAATCAGCCCCAGCATTTT	CASSLGVNQPQHF
NA	TRBD1	TRBV7-6	TRBJ2-7	TGTGCCAGCAGCTTAGCCCCCTTGGGACAGGGGGCGGGCGAGCAGTACTTC	CASSLAPLGQGAGEQYF
NA	NA	TRBV13	TRBJ2-7	TGTGCCAGCAGCCGGCGGGACCACTACGAGCAGTACTTC	CASSRRDHYEQYF
NA	NA	TRBV7-9	TRBJ2-1	TGTTCCAGCAGCTCCGGGGTTTACAATGAGCAGTTCTTC	CSSSSGVYNEQFF
NA	TRBD2	TRBV7-9	TRBJ2-3	TGTGCCAGCAGCCCGACAAATATAGCGGGTAGCACAGATACGCAGTATTTT	CASSPTNIAGSTDTQYF
NA	NA	TRBV5-1	TRBJ2-3	TGCGCCAGCAGCTTGGGCGGCACAGATACGCAGTATTTT	CASSLGGTDTQYF
NA	NA	TRBV5-1	TRBJ2-7	TGCGCCAGCAGCTTGGTCCCGGGACTTTTTTACGAGCAGTACTTC	CASSLVPGLFYEQYF
NA	TRBD2	TRBV4-1	TRBJ2-5	TGCGCCAGCAGCCGCACACTAGCGGGGACGGAGACCCAGTACTTC	CASSRTLAGTETQYF
NA	TRBD2	TRBV4-1	TRBJ2-5	TGCGCCAGCAGCCAAGGAGCAGCGGGAGTATCTTGGACCCAGTACTTC	CASSQGAAGVSWTQYF
NA	TRBD1	TRBV2	TRBJ1-1	TGTGCCAGCAGTGAAGCCTACAGGGGCACTGAAGCTTTCTTT	CASSEAYRGTEAFF
NA	NA	TRBV27	TRBJ2-7	TGTGCCAGCAGTTTTGCGACTAACACTTGGCCTACTTGCGAGCAGTACTTC	CASSFATNTWPTCEQYF
NA	NA	TRBV6-5	TRBJ2-1	TGTGCCAGCAGTCTCCGGGACACATACAATGAGCAGTTCTTC	CASSLRDTYNEQFF
NA	TRBD1	TRBV28	TRBJ2-7	TGTGCCAGCAGTTCCCCGGGACAGGGAGACTACGAGCAGTACTTC	CASSSPGQGDYEQYF
NA	NA	TRBV6-1	TRBJ1-3	TGTGCCAGCAGAGACCGGGTCGTGGGTGGAAACACCATATATTTT	CASRDRVVGGNTIYF
NA	TRBD2	TRBV19	TRBJ2-1	TGTGCCAGTAGTATTCTTCCTAACGGGGGGGCGGACTCCTACAATGAGCAGTTCTTC	CASSILPNGGADSYNEQFF
NA	TRBD1	TRBV11-1	TRBJ2-7	TGTGCCAGCAAAACTACCGGGACAGGGGACTACGAGCAGTACTTC	CASKTTGTGDYEQYF
NA	TRBD2	TRBV5-1	TRBJ2-1	TGCGCCAGCAGCCGTGTTTCGGGAGGAGGAAATGAGCAGTTCTTC	CASSRVSGGGNEQFF
NA	NA	TRBV6-5	TRBJ1-1	TGTGCCAGCAGAGATCGTGTGAGGCACACTGAAGCTTTCTTT	CASRDRVRHTEAFF
NA	TRBD1	TRBV5-1	TRBJ2-5	TGCGCCAGCAGCGGGGCTTCAGGGGGCCAAGAGACCCAGTACTTC	CASSGASGGQETQYF
NA	NA	TRBV5-1	TRBJ1-2	TGCGCCAGCAGCTCAGACAGGAGCTATGGCTACACCTTC	CASSSDRSYGYTF
once	TRBD1	TRBV7-8	TRBJ1-2	TGTGCCAGCAGCTTAGTGGGACAGTCTGTGACCTTC	CASSLVGQSVTF
NA	NA	TRBV19	TRBJ2-1	TGTGCCAGTGGAGATTTAAGCAGGGCCGTCTACAATGAGCAGTTCTTC	CASGDLSRAVYNEQFF
NA	NA	TRBV27	TRBJ1-4	TGTGCCAGCAGTTCGGAGGTACCCCTGAGGAATGAAAAACTGTTTTTT	CASSSEVPLRNEKLFF
NA	NA	TRBV5-1	TRBJ2-1	TGCGCCAGCAGCCCTTTAGTGGGGGCTGGTGAGCAGTTCTTC	CASSPLVGAGEQFF
NA	TRBD1	TRBV5-1	TRBJ1-3	TGCGCCAGCAGCTTACAGGGGGCTGGAAACACCATATATTTT	CASSLQGAGNTIYF
NA	NA	TRBV9	TRBJ1-1	TGTGCCAGCAGCGTAGCTGTGGGGGCGGTAAACACTGAAGCTTTCTTT	CASSVAVGAVNTEAFF
once	NA	TRBV2	TRBJ1-4	TGTGCCAGCAGACTCAGGGTGTCTAATGAAAAACTGTTTTTT	CASRLRVSNEKLFF
NA	NA	TRBV7-8	TRBJ1-5	TGTGCCAGCAGCAGTACTCAGGGACCCCAGCATTTT	CASSSTQGPQHF
NA	TRBD1	TRBV5-8	TRBJ1-1	TGTGCCAGCAGAAGGACAGGGAGTAGATGGGAAGCTTTCTTT	CASRRTGSRWEAFF
NA	TRBD2	TRBV2	TRBJ2-2	TGTGCCAGCAGTGGCGGACTAGCTCGCACCGGGGAGCTGTTTTTT	CASSGGLARTGELFF
few	NA	TRBV2	TRBJ1-6	TGTGCCAGCAGTGACGCCCTCGGGAGAACATCACCCCTCCACTTT	CASSDALGRTSPLHF
NA	NA	TRBV2	TRBJ1-2	TGTGCCACCATGGGGCAGACTAACTATGGCTACACCTTC	CATMGQTNYGYTF
once	TRBD2	TRBV15	TRBJ2-7	TGTGCCACCAGCAGAGATTCCCCTACTAGCGGGAGGCCCTACGAGCAGTACTTC	CATSRDSPTSGRPYEQYF
NA	NA	TRBV7-9	TRBJ2-1	TGTGCCAGCAGCTTAGAGGGAGCGACCTACAATGAGCAGTTCTTC	CASSLEGATYNEQFF
NA	NA	TRBV5-1	TRBJ1-2	TGCGCCAGCAGCCACCCCGACAGAATCTATGGCTACACCTTC	CASSHPDRIYGYTF
NA	NA	TRBV7-7	TRBJ2-1	TGTGCTAGCAGCTCTAGCGTGGGGTCCGGTGAGCAGTTCTTC	CASSSSVGSGEQFF
NA	TRBD2	TRBV5-1	TRBJ2-7	TGCGCCAGCAGCTATCGCGGGGGGGCCTACGAGCAGTACTTC	CASSYRGGAYEQYF
NA	TRBD2	TRBV19	TRBJ2-1	TGTGCCAGTAGTATCTTGGGGACTAGCGTCAATGAGCAGTTCTTC	CASSILGTSVNEQFF
NA	NA	TRBV27	TRBJ2-3	TGTGCCAGCAGTTTAGTGGAAAGTCGGGGGATAGGTACGCAGTATTTT	CASSLVESRGIGTQYF
NA	NA	TRBV6-1	TRBJ2-2	TGTGCCAGCAGGCCGACAGGCGTAAACACCGGGGAGCTGTTTTTT	CASRPTGVNTGELFF
NA	TRBD1	TRBV27	TRBJ2-7	TGTGCCAGCAGGCGACAGGGAAGCTCCTACGAGCAGTACTTC	CASRRQGSSYEQYF
NA	NA	TRBV11-2	TRBJ2-2	TGTGCCAGCAGCTTTTCGCTGAGCGGACCCGGGGGGCTGTTTTTT	CASSFSLSGPGGLFF
NA	TRBD2	TRBV9	TRBJ2-3	TGTGCCAGCAGCGGGGTTGCTAGCGGGAGATCTGATACGCAGTATTTT	CASSGVASGRSDTQYF
few	NA	TRBV27	TRBJ2-7	TGTGCCAGCCGGGACAAATATACCTACGAGCAGTACTTC	CASRDKYTYEQYF
NA	NA	TRBV2	TRBJ2-3	TGTGCCAGCAGCGGGAGTAGTACAGATACGCAGTATTTT	CASSGSSTDTQYF
NA	NA	TRBV30	TRBJ2-7	TGTGCCTGGAGTGCCATCAAACAGGGCTCCTACGAGCAGTACTTC	CAWSAIKQGSYEQYF
NA	TRBD2	TRBV7-3	TRBJ2-3	TGTGCCAGCAGCGCGCGGGGGGGGAACACAGATACGCAGTATTTT	CASSARGGNTDTQYF
NA	NA	TRBV6-5	TRBJ1-3	TGTGCCAGCAGTTATCAGGGGCCCGGGGACACCATATATTTT	CASSYQGPGDTIYF
NA	NA	TRBV6-5	TRBJ2-4	TGTGCCAGCAGTAGGGGGGGGGAAGCCGAAAACATTCAGTACTTC	CASSRGGEAENIQYF
NA	TRBD1	TRBV27	TRBJ2-1	TGTGCCAGCAGTACCCCGGGACAGGGGTCGGGTGAGCAGTTCTTC	CASSTPGQGSGEQFF
NA	NA	TRBV10-2	TRBJ1-1	TGCGCCAGCAGCGGCGGGACGGCCTACACTGAAGCTTTCTTT	CASSGGTAYTEAFF
NA	NA	TRBV19	TRBJ2-4	TGTGCCAGTAGTGGGGCAGAACTAGCCAAAAACATTCAGTACTTC	CASSGAELAKNIQYF
NA	NA	TRBV30	TRBJ1-1	TGTGCCTGGAAGGCACAGCCGAACACTGAAGCTTTCTTT	CAWKAQPNTEAFF
NA	NA	TRBV27	TRBJ1-1	TGTGCCAGCTCCACTGGGGACACCAGGAGGAACACTGAAGCTTTCTTT	CASSTGDTRRNTEAFF
NA	NA	TRBV18	TRBJ2-5	TGTGCCAGCTCACCACCGCTCAGCCAAGAGACCCAGTACTTC	CASSPPLSQETQYF
NA	NA	TRBV5-1	TRBJ2-5	TGCGCCAGCAGCTTTCAGACGCCCGTCAACGGGGAGACCCAGTACTTC	CASSFQTPVNGETQYF